This T cell receptor (beta chain) was recovered during a study of cytomegalovirus exposure and HLA in healthy donors. The germline CDR1 and CDR2 sequences are KGHSH and LQKENI. CDR3 length: 17 residues. V was pared by 0 bases and J by 3 bases, with 16 bases between. Unrecorded immune exposure was likely among donors, who were nominally healthy when sampled. PCR amplification relied on 60 Vbeta primers (plus 13 Jbeta primers). Produced via immunoSEQ multiplex PCR; TCRdb's table is partial and in-frame only. This listing includes 200,000 to 250,000 clones. The sample was PBMCs. The TCR originated in a woman aged 30 to 39 in good health and CMV-seropositive. The chain links TRBV18 to TRBJ2-3, with D maybe TRBD1 (5 bases). The CDR3 here is CASSPPVSGYRTDTQYF. The CDR3 coding sequence is TGTGCCAGCTCACCACCCGTATCAGGGTACAGGACAGATACGCAGTATTTT.